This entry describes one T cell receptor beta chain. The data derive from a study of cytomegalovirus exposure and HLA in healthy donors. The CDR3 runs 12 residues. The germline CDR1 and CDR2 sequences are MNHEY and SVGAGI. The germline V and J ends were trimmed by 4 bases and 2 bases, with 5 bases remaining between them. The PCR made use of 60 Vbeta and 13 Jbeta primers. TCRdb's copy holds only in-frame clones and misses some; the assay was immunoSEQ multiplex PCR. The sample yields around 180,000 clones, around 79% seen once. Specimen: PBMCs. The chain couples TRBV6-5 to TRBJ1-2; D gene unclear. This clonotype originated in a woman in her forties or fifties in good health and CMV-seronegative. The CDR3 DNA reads TGTGCCAGCAGTTCCGTCAACTATGGCTACACCTTC. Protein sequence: CASSSVNYGYTF.